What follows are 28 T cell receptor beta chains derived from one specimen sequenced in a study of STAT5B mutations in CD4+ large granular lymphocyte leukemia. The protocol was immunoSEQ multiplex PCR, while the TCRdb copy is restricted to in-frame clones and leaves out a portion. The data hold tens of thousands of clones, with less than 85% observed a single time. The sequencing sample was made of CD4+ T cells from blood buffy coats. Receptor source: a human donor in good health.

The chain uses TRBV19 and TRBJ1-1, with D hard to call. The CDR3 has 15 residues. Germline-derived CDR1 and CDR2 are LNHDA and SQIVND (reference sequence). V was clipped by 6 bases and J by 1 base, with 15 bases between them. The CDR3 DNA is TGTGCCAGTAGCACGACCCTAAAGGGGAACACTGAAGCTTTCTTT. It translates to CASSTTLKGNTEAFF.

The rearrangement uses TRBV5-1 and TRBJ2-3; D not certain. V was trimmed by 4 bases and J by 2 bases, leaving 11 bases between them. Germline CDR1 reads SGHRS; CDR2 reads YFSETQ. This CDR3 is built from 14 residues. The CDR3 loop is CASSPMSDTDTQYF. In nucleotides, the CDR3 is TGCGCCAGCAGCCCGATGAGTGACACAGATACGCAGTATTTT.

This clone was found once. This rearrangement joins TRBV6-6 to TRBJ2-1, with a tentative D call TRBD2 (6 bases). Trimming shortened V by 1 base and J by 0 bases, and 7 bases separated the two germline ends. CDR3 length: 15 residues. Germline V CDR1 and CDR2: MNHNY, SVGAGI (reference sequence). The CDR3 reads CASSYLADSYNEQFF. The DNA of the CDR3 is TGTGCCAGCAGTTACTTAGCGGACTCCTACAATGAGCAGTTCTTC.

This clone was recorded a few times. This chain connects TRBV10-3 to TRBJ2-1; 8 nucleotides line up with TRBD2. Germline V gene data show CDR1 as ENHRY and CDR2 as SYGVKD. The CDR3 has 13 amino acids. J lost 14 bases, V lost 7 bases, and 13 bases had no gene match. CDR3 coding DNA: TGTGCCATCACATTGGCCCCCGGGAGGGGGGAGTTCTTC. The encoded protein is CAITLAPGRGEFF.

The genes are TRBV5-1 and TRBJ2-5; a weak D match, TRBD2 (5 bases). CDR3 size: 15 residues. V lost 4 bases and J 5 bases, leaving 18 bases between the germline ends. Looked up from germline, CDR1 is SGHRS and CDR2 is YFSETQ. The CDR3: CASSPPTATGETQYF. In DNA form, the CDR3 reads TGCGCCAGCAGCCCCCCGACGGCCACGGGGGAGACCCAGTACTTC.

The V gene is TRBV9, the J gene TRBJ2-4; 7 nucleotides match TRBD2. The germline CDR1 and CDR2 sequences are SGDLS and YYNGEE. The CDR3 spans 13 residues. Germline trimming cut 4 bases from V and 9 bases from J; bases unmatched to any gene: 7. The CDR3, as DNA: TGTGCCAGCAGCATAGGACTAGGCAGCATTCAGTACTTC. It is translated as CASSIGLGSIQYF.

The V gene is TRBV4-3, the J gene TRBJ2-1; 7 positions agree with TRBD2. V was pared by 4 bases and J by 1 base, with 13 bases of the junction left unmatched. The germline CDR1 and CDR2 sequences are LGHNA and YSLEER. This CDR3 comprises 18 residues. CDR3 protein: CASSLTRGGFSSYNEQFF. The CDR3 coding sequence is TGCGCCAGCAGCCTTACCCGCGGGGGTTTCAGTTCCTACAATGAGCAGTTCTTC.

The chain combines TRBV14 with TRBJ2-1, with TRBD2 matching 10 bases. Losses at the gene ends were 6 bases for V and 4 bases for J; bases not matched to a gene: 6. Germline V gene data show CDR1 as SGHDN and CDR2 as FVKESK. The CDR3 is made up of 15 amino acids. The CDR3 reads CASRPPGLAYNEQFF. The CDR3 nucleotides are TGTGCCAGCAGACCTCCGGGACTAGCGTACAATGAGCAGTTCTTC.

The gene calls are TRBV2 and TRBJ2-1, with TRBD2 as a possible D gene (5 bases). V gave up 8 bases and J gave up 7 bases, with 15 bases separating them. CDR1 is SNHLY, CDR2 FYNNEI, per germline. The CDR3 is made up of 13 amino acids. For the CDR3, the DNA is TGTGCCAGCGAGGCTCGACTATGGAATGAGCAGTTCTTC. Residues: CASEARLWNEQFF.

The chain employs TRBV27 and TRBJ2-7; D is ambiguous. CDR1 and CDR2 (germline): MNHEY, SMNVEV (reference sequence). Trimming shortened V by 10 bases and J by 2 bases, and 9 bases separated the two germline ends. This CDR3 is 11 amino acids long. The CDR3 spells CAIEQTYEQYF. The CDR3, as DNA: TGTGCCATTGAGCAAACCTACGAGCAGTACTTC.

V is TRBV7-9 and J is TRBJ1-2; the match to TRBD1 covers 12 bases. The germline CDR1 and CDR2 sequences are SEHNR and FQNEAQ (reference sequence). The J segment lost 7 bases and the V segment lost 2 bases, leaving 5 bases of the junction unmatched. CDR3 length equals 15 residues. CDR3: CASSLPGQGATGYTF. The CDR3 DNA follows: TGTGCCAGCAGCTTACCGGGACAGGGGGCGACTGGCTACACCTTC.

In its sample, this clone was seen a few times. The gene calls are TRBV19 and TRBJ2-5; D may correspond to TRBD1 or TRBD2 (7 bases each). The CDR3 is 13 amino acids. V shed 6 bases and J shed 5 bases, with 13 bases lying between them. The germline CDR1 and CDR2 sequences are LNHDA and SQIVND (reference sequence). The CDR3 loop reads CASSDREGETQYF. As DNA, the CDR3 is TGTGCCAGTAGCGACAGGGAGGGGGAGACCCAGTACTTC.

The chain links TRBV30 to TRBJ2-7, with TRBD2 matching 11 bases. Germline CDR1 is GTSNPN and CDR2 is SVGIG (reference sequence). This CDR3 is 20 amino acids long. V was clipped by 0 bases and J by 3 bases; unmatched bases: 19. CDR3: CAWSVNVGYRGLAGHYEQYF. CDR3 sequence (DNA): TGTGCCTGGAGTGTTAACGTTGGATATAGAGGACTAGCGGGCCACTACGAGCAGTACTTC.

The CDR3 is CASSLRKTYEQYF. DNA for the CDR3: TGTGCCAGCAGCTTACGGAAAACCTACGAGCAGTACTTC. The chain recombines TRBV5-6 with TRBJ2-7, with unresolved D. V lost 2 bases, J lost 2 bases, and 8 bases lay in between. This CDR3 has 13 residues. The V gene's germline CDR1 is SGHDT and CDR2 YYEEEE.

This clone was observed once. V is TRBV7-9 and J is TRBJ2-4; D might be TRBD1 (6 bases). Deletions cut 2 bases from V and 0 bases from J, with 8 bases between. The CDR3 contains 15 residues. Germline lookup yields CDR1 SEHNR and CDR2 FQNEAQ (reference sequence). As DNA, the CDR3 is TGTGCCAGCAGCTTAACCAGGGGAGCCAAAAACATTCAGTACTTC. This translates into CASSLTRGAKNIQYF.

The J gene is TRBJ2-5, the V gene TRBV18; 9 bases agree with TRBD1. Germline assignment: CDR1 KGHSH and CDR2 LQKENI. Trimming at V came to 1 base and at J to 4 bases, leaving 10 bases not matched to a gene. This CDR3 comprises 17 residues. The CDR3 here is CASSPLHRTGGTETQYF. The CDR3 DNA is TGTGCCAGCTCACCACTTCATAGAACAGGGGGCACAGAGACCCAGTACTTC.

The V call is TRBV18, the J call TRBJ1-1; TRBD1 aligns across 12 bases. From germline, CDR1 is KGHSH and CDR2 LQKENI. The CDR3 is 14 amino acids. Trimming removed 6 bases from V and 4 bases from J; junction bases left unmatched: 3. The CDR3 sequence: CASSQGQGATEAFF. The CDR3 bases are TGTGCCAGCTCCCAGGGACAGGGGGCCACTGAAGCTTTCTTT.

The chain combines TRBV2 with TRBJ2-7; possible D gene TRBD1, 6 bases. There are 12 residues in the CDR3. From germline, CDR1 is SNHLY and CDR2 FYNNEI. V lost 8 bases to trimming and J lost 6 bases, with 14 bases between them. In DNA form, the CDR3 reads TGTGCCAGCGCTACAGGGTATGGCGAGCAGTACTTC. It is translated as CASATGYGEQYF. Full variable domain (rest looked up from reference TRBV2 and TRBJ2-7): EPEVTQTPSHQVTQMGQEVILRCVPISNHLYFYWYRQILGQKVEFLVSFYNNEISEKSEIFDDQFSVERPDGSNFTLKIRSTKLEDSAMYFCASATGYGEQYFGPGTRLTVT.

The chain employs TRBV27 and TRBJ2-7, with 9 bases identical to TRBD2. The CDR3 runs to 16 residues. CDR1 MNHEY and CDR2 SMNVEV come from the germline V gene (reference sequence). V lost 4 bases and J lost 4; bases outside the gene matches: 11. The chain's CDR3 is CASSSARASGNYEQYF. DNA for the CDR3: TGTGCCAGCAGTTCCGCGAGGGCTAGCGGGAATTACGAGCAGTACTTC.

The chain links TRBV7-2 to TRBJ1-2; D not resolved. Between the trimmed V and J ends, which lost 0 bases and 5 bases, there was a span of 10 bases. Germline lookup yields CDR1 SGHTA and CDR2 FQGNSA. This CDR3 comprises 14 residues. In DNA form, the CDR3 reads TGTGCCAGCAGCTTAGCGCTGGGTGGATATGGCTACACCTTC. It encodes CASSLALGGYGYTF.

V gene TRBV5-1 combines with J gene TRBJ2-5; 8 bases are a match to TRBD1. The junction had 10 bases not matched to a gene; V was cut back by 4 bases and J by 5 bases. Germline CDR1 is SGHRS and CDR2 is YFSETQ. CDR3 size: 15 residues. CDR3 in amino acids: CASSVRQGARETQYF. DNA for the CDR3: TGCGCCAGCAGCGTTCGGCAGGGGGCGCGGGAGACCCAGTACTTC.

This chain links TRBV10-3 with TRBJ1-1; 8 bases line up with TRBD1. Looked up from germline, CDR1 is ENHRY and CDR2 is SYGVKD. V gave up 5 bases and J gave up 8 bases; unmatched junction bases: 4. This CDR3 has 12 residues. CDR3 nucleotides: TGTGCCATCAGTCAGGGGGCTGGCGAAGCTTTCTTT. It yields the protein CAISQGAGEAFF.

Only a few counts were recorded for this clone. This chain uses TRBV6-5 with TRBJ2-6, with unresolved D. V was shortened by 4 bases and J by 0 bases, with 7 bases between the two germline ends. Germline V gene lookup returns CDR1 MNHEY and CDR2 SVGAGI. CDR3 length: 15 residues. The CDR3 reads CASSSGGSGANVLTF. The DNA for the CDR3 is TGTGCCAGCAGTTCAGGCGGCTCTGGGGCCAACGTCCTGACTTTC.

CDR3 sequence: CASSSSVSGGYEQYF. CDR3 nucleotides: TGTGCCAGCAGCTCCTCGGTTAGCGGGGGCTACGAGCAGTACTTC. The rearrangement uses TRBV7-2 and TRBJ2-7, with 9 bases aligning to TRBD2. V was clipped by 4 bases and J by 3 bases; unmatched bases: 7. Germline CDR1 and CDR2: SGHTA and FQGNSA. This CDR3 contains 15 residues.

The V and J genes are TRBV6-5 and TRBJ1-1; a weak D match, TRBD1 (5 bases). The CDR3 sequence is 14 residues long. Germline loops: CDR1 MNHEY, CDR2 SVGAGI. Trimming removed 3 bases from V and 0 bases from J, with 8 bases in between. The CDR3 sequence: CASSYQGMNTEAFF. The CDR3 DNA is TGTGCCAGCAGTTATCAGGGCATGAACACTGAAGCTTTCTTT.

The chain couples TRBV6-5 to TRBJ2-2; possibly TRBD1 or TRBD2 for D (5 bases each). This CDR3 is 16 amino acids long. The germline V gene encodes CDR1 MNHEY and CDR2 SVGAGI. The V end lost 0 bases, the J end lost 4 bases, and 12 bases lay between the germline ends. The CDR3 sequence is CASSYSRAGSTGELFF. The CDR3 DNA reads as TGTGCCAGCAGTTACTCGAGAGCAGGGAGCACCGGGGAGCTGTTTTTT.

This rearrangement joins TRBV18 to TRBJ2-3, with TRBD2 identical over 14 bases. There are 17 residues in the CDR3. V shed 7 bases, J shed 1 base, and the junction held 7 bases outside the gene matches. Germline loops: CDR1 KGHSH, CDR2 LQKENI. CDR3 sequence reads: CASYPGTSGSGTDTQYF. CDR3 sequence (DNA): TGTGCCAGCTACCCCGGGACTAGCGGGAGTGGCACAGATACGCAGTATTTT.

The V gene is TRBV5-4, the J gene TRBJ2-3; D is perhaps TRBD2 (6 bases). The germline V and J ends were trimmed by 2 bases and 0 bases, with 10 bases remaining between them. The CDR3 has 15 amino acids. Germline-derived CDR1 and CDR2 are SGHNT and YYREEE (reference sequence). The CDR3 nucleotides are TGTGCCAGCAGCTTTGCGGGGCCAAGCACAGATACGCAGTATTTT. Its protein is CASSFAGPSTDTQYF.